The 25 T cell receptor beta chains reported below all come from one sample, sequenced in a study of shared clonotypes between healthy human individuals. Measured with immunoSEQ multiplex PCR; TCRdb has only the in-frame clones, and not every one. The sample records more than 1,200,000 clones, around 98.5% being singletons. The sample was naive CD4+ T cells sorted from blood. Subset defined: CD45RA+ positively selected. These receptors all stem from a man between 25 and 39 years old in good health.

The CDR3: CASSLVTESSYEQYF. In DNA, the CDR3 is TGTGCCAGCAGTTTAGTGACAGAGAGCTCCTACGAGCAGTACTTC. The V gene is TRBV28, the J gene TRBJ2-7; a weak D match, TRBD1 (5 bases). Germline V lookup: CDR1 MDHEN, CDR2 SYDVKM. This CDR3 contains 15 residues. V was trimmed by 2 bases and J by 0 bases, leaving 11 bases between them.

The DNA of the CDR3 is TGTGCCAGCAGTTGGGACCCTAACACTGAAGCTTTCTTT. Its protein is CASSWDPNTEAFF. The chain joins TRBV6-1 to TRBJ1-1; tentatively, D is TRBD1 (5 bases). Germline values: CDR1 MNHNS, CDR2 SASEGT. V lost 5 bases and J 2 bases, leaving 9 bases between the germline ends. The CDR3 is made up of 13 amino acids.

The chain joins TRBV6-1 to TRBJ1-5, with TRBD1 identical over 7 bases. CDR1 MNHNS and CDR2 SASEGT come from the germline V gene. The CDR3 is 13 residues long. The V segment lost 4 bases and the J segment 5 bases; nucleotides outside the gene matches: 2. CDR3 loop: CASSVDRYQPQHF. CDR3 nucleotide sequence: TGTGCCAGCAGTGTGGACAGGTATCAGCCCCAGCATTTT.

The V call is TRBV11-3, the J call TRBJ2-1; TRBD1 might be the D (6 bases). Germline V gene lookup returns CDR1 SGHNT and CDR2 YENEEA. The CDR3 runs to 17 residues. V was clipped by 2 bases and J by 0 bases, with 14 bases between them. The CDR3 sequence is CASSLTRGTNSYNEQFF. CDR3 in DNA: TGTGCCAGCAGCTTAACTAGGGGGACAAACTCCTACAATGAGCAGTTCTTC.

This clone was observed a single time. The gene calls are TRBV27 and TRBJ2-7; the D is unclear. The CDR3 runs to 14 residues. Trimming removed 2 bases from V and 0 bases from J, with 8 bases in between. Germline V gene lookup returns CDR1 MNHEY and CDR2 SMNVEV (reference sequence). The CDR3 reads CASSLNGYSYEQYF. Here the CDR3 DNA reads TGTGCCAGCAGTTTAAACGGATACTCCTACGAGCAGTACTTC.

The chain joins TRBV27 to TRBJ2-7; 14 nucleotides align to TRBD2. J gave up 5 bases and V 3 bases, and 9 bases lay outside the gene matches. The CDR3 runs 17 residues. Germline values: CDR1 MNHEY, CDR2 SMNVEV (reference sequence). The CDR3 DNA is TGTGCCAGCAGTTTTCGCGGGACTAGCGGGAGCATCCACGAGCAGTACTTC. Amino acid sequence: CASSFRGTSGSIHEQYF.

The chain joins TRBV6-5 to TRBJ2-5; 7 nucleotides agree with TRBD1. Germline V CDR1 and CDR2: MNHEY, SVGAGI. After removal of 7 bases from V and 4 bases from J, the junction contained 6 bases not matched to a gene. The CDR3 has 13 amino acids. As DNA, the CDR3 is TGTGCCAGCAACAGACAGGGCCTAGAGACCCAGTACTTC. Its protein product is CASNRQGLETQYF.

This sequence joins TRBV29-1 and TRBJ2-1; 10 bases line up with TRBD2. This CDR3 region has 14 residues. CDR1 SQVTM and CDR2 ANQGSEA come from the germline V gene. Trimming at V came to 2 bases and at J to 6 bases, leaving 4 bases not matched to a gene. The CDR3 region has the DNA TGCAGCGTTGAACTAGCGGGAGTAGTCAATGAGCAGTTCTTC. Translation gives CSVELAGVVNEQFF.

The J gene is TRBJ2-3, the V gene TRBV5-4; no reliable D call. V lost 3 bases, J lost 5 bases, and 7 bases lay in between. Germline V gene sequence: CDR1 SGHNT, CDR2 YYREEE (reference sequence). The CDR3 length is 12 residues. The CDR3 reads CASSSKGDTQYF. For the CDR3, the DNA is TGTGCCAGCAGCTCGAAGGGAGATACGCAGTATTTT.

The V and J genes are TRBV10-3 and TRBJ2-6, with D perhaps assigned TRBD1 or TRBD2 (5 bases each). Germline V CDR1 and CDR2: ENHRY, SYGVKD. This CDR3 has 16 residues. The V end lost 6 bases, the J end lost 7 bases, and 19 bases lay between the germline ends. Here the CDR3 DNA reads TGTGCCATCAGGAAACCTAATTTGGGGGTAGCCAACGTCCTGACTTTC. It encodes CAIRKPNLGVANVLTF.

V gene TRBV2 combines with J gene TRBJ1-4; D remains unclear. Trimming removed 10 bases at V and 8 bases at J, with 17 bases between. The CDR3 spans 13 residues. Germline CDR1 is SNHLY and CDR2 is FYNNEI. The CDR3 DNA is TGTGCCATCTCCGGTCTCGGTCGGGAAAAACTGTTTTTT. Protein: CAISGLGREKLFF. The whole variable domain, filled in from reference TRBV2 and TRBJ1-4, reads EPEVTQTPSHQVTQMGQEVILRCVPISNHLYFYWYRQILGQKVEFLVSFYNNEISEKSEIFDDQFSVERPDGSNFTLKIRSTKLEDSAMYFCAISGLGREKLFFGSGTQLSVL.

In its sample, this clone was seen once. The chain joins TRBV27 to TRBJ2-5; TRBD2 matches at 8 bases. The CDR3 has 13 residues. V gave up 5 bases and J gave up 5 bases; unmatched junction bases: 4. Germline loops: CDR1 MNHEY, CDR2 SMNVEV (reference sequence). CDR3 in DNA: TGTGCCAGCAGTAAACGGGGGGGTGAGACCCAGTACTTC. It yields the protein CASSKRGGETQYF.

This chain connects TRBV28 to TRBJ2-1; TRBD2 aligns across 8 bases. J gave up 8 bases and V 3 bases, and 9 bases lay outside the gene matches. CDR3 length: 15 residues. The V gene's germline CDR1 is MDHEN and CDR2 SYDVKM. The CDR3 sequence: CASSLIAGLGHEQFF. The CDR3 DNA reads TGTGCCAGCAGTTTGATAGCGGGACTAGGGCATGAGCAGTTCTTC.

The J gene is TRBJ2-3, the V gene TRBV5-4, with D unresolved. The CDR3 covers 13 residues. Per the germline V gene, CDR1 is SGHNT and CDR2 is YYREEE (reference sequence). Trimming took off 6 bases at V and 1 base at J, with 9 bases between the two ends. As DNA, the CDR3 is TGTGCCAGCATACTCCAGGGCACAGATACGCAGTATTTT. Residues: CASILQGTDTQYF. Variable domain in full (rest from reference TRBV5-4 and TRBJ2-3): ETGVTQSPTHLIKTRGQQVTLRCSSQSGHNTVSWYQQALGQGPQFIFQYYREEENGRGNFPPRFSGLQFPNYSSELNVNALELDDSALYLCASILQGTDTQYFGPGTRLTVL.

This chain uses TRBV18 with TRBJ2-7, with D unresolved. This CDR3 contains 14 residues. The V end lost 2 bases, the J end lost 3 bases, and 11 bases lay between the germline ends. Germline V gene data show CDR1 as KGHSH and CDR2 as LQKENI. As DNA, the CDR3 is TGTGCCAGCTCACCAAACACGGTCCGCTACGAGCAGTACTTC. Translated, it gives CASSPNTVRYEQYF.

The CDR3 sequence is CASSVATMGELFF. The CDR3 nucleotides read TGTGCCAGCAGCGTAGCAACAATGGGGGAGCTGTTTTTT. J is TRBJ2-2 and V is TRBV9; D is uncertain. CDR3 length: 13 amino acids. The V and J ends lost 0 bases and 8 bases respectively, with 8 bases between them. Germline V gene data show CDR1 as SGDLS and CDR2 as YYNGEE.

This chain connects TRBV5-4 to TRBJ2-1; tentatively, D is TRBD1 or TRBD2 (6 bases each). The CDR3 has 16 residues. Germline V CDR1 and CDR2: SGHNT, YYREEE (reference sequence). Trimming took off 5 bases at V and 7 bases at J, with 22 bases between the two ends. The CDR3 DNA follows: TGTGCCAGCAGGTCCGAGTCGCGGGACAAACCTAATGAGCAGTTCTTC. Its translation is CASRSESRDKPNEQFF.

The chain combines TRBV6-9 with TRBJ2-2; no definite D call. Per the germline V gene, CDR1 is MNHGY and CDR2 is SVAAGI. The CDR3 runs to 11 residues. V was clipped by 7 bases and J by 7 bases, with 7 bases between them. CDR3 DNA sequence: TGTGCCAGCACGGGCCACGGGGAGCTGTTTTTT. Translated, it gives CASTGHGELFF.

This sequence joins TRBV5-4 and TRBJ2-5; D call uncertain. CDR3 size: 13 residues. Trimming removed 2 bases from V and 5 bases from J, with 10 bases in between. Germline V gives CDR1 SGHNT, CDR2 YYREEE (reference sequence). CDR3 in amino acids: CASSFSPGETQYF. Written as DNA, the CDR3 is TGTGCCAGCAGCTTCTCCCCCGGGGAGACCCAGTACTTC.

The gene calls are TRBV5-6 and TRBJ2-6; D uncertain. The CDR3 extends over 14 amino acids. With 9 bases removed from V and 0 bases from J, the gap between germline ends came to 10 bases. Germline V gives CDR1 SGHDT, CDR2 YYEEEE. The DNA of the CDR3 is TGTGCCACCCAAAGGGACTCTGGGGCCAACGTCCTGACTTTC. Translating gives CATQRDSGANVLTF.

The chain couples TRBV29-1 to TRBJ1-1; possible D gene TRBD1, 5 bases. With 6 bases removed from V and 0 bases from J, the gap between germline ends came to 14 bases. The germline V gene has CDR1 SQVTM and CDR2 ANQGSEA. CDR3 length equals 14 residues. The DNA of the CDR3 is TGCAGCGTGGCAACTCTGACAGTGAACACTGAAGCTTTCTTT. As protein: CSVATLTVNTEAFF.

This chain connects TRBV5-1 to TRBJ2-3, with 10 positions matching TRBD2. V was clipped by 4 bases and J by 1 base; unmatched bases: 12. CDR3 size: 18 residues. The germline gives CDR1 SGHRS, CDR2 YFSETQ. Here the CDR3 DNA reads TGCGCCAGCAGCCCAGGGACTAGCGCAGAGACCGGCACAGATACGCAGTATTTT. Protein: CASSPGTSAETGTDTQYF. The whole variable domain, filled in from reference TRBV5-1 and TRBJ2-3, reads KAGVTQTPRYLIKTRGQQVTLSCSPISGHRSVSWYQQTPGQGLQFLFEYFSETQRNKGNFPGRFSGRQFSNSRSEMNVSTLELGDSALYLCASSPGTSAETGTDTQYFGPGTRLTVL.

Here the CDR3 reads CASSSSGSVEYEQYF. CDR3 DNA: TGTGCCAGCAGTTCCAGCGGGAGCGTGGAATACGAGCAGTACTTC. The chain recombines TRBV28 with TRBJ2-7, with TRBD2 identical over 8 bases. V shed 4 bases, J shed 4 bases, and the junction held 9 bases outside the gene matches. Germline CDR1 is MDHEN and CDR2 is SYDVKM. The CDR3 sequence is 15 residues long.

The V gene is TRBV5-4, the J gene TRBJ2-3; 9 positions match TRBD2. This CDR3 has 17 residues. Germline lookup yields CDR1 SGHNT and CDR2 YYREEE (reference sequence). J gave up 5 bases and V 4 bases, and 14 bases lay outside the gene matches. This CDR3 is CASSLRLAASRGDTQYF. The CDR3 bases are TGTGCCAGCAGCCTACGACTAGCGGCTTCGCGTGGAGATACGCAGTATTTT.

This chain uses TRBV14 with TRBJ2-5; no reliable D call. The CDR3 length is 13 residues. Trimming shortened V by 5 bases and J by 4 bases, and 11 bases separated the two germline ends. Germline V gene lookup returns CDR1 SGHDN and CDR2 FVKESK. Written as DNA, the CDR3 is TGTGCCAGCAGCTCCGGGCCCCGAGAGACCCAGTACTTC. Protein product: CASSSGPRETQYF.